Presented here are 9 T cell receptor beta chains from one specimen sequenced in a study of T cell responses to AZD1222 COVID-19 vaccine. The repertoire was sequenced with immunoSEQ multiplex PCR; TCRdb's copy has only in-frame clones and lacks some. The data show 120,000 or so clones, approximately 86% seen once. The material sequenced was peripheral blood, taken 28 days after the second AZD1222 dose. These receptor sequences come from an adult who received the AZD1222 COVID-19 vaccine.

The CDR3 region has the DNA TGTGCCAGTAGTATAAAACGACAGGCTCCGGACACCGGGGAGCTGTTTTTT. Translating gives CASSIKRQAPDTGELFF. This chain uses TRBV19 with TRBJ2-2, with a weak D call TRBD1 (6 bases). Trimming cost V 2 bases and J 3 bases, with 16 bases left between them. CDR3 size: 17 residues. Germline V gives CDR1 LNHDA, CDR2 SQIVND (reference sequence).

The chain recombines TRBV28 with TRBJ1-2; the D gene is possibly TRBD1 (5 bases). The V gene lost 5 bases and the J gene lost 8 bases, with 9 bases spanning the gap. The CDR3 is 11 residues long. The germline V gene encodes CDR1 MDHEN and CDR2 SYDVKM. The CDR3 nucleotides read TGTGCCAGCAGTCCCGGGGGAGGCTACACCTTC. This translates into CASSPGGGYTF.

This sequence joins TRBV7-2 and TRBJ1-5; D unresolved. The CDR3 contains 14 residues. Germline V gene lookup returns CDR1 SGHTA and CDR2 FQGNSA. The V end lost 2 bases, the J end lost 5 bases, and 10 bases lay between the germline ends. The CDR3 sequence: CASSLLGFDQPQHF. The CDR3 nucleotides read TGTGCCAGCAGCTTATTGGGTTTCGATCAGCCCCAGCATTTT.

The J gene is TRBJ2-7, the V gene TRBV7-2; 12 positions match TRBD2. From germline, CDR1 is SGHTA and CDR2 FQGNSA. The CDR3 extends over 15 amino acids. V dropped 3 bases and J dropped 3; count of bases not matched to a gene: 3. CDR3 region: CASSLASGGDYEQYF. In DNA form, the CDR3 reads TGTGCCAGCAGCTTGGCTAGCGGGGGGGACTACGAGCAGTACTTC.

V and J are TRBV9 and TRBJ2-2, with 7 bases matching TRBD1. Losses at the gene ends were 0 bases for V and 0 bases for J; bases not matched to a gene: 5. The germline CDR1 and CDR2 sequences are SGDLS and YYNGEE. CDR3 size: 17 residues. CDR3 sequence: CASSVDPTGANTGELFF. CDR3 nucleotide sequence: TGTGCCAGCAGCGTAGATCCTACAGGGGCGAACACCGGGGAGCTGTTTTTT.

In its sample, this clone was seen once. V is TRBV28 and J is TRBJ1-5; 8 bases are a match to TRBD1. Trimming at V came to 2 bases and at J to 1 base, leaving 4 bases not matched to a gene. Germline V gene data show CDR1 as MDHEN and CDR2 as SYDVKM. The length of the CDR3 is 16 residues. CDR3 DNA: TGTGCCAGCAGTTTACCCGACAGGGGAAGCAATCAGCCCCAGCATTTT. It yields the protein CASSLPDRGSNQPQHF.

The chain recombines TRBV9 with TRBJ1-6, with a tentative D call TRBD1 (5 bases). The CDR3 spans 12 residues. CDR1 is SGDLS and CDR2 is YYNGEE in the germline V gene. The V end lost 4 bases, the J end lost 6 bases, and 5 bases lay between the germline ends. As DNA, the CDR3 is TGTGCCAGCAGCCAGGGTAATTCACCCCTCCACTTT. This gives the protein CASSQGNSPLHF.

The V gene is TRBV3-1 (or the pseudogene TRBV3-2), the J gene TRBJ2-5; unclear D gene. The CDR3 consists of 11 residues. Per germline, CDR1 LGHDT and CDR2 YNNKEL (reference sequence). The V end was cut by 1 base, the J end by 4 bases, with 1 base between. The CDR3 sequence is CASSQAETQYF. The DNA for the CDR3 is TGTGCCAGCAGCCAAGCAGAGACCCAGTACTTC.

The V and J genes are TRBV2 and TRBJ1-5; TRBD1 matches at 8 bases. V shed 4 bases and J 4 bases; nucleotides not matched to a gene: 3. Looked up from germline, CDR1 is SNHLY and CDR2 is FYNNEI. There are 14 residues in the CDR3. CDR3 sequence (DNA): TGTGCCAGCAGTGTAAGGACAGGGAATCAGCCCCAGCATTTT. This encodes CASSVRTGNQPQHF.